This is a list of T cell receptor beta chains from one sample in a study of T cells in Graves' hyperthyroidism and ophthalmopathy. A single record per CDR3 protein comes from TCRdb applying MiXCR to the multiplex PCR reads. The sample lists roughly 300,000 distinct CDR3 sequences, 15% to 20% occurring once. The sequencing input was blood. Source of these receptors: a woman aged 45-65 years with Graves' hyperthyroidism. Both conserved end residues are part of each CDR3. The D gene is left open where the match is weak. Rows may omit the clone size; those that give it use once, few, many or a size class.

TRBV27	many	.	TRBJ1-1	CASSLNQGATEAFF	TGTGCCAGCAGTCTCAACCAGGGAGCCACTGAAGCTTTCTTT
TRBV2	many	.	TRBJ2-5	CASRASGTRKNQETQYF	TGTGCCAGCAGGGCCTCCGGGACAAGGAAAAACCAAGAGACCCAGTACTTC
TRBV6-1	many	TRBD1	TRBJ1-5	CASSVRGLSPNQPQHF	TGTGCCAGCAGTGTCAGGGGGCTCTCGCCAAATCAGCCCCAGCATTTT
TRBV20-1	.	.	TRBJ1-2	CSARDHDGVFYGYTF	TGCAGTGCTAGAGATCATGACGGAGTCTTCTATGGCTACACCTTC
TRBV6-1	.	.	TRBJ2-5	CASTPNEETQYF	TGTGCCAGCACCCCCAACGAAGAGACCCAGTACTTC
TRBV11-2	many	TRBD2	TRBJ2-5	CASSLVETSGQETQYF	TGTGCCAGCAGCTTAGTAGAAACTAGCGGTCAAGAGACCCAGTACTTC
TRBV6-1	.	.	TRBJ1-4	CASSEQGRYGKLFF	TGTGCCAGCAGTGAACAGGGTCGTTATGGAAAACTGTTTTTT
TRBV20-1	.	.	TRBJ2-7	CSARDRSTSSYEQYF	TGCAGTGCTAGGGACAGATCAACCTCCTCCTACGAGCAGTACTTC
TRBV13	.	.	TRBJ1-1	CAGSLVGGWGDTEAFF	TGTGCCGGCAGCTTAGTGGGAGGGTGGGGAGACACTGAAGCTTTCTTT
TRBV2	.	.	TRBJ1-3	CASSEQGGGNTIYF	TGTGCCAGCAGTGAACAGGGTGGTGGAAACACCATATATTTT
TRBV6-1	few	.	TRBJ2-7	CASSEQGSYEQYF	TGTGCCAGCAGTGAACAGGGCTCCTACGAGCAGTACTTC
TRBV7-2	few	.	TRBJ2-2	CASSPRTVPGELFF	TGTGCCAGCAGCCCTAGGACAGTTCCCGGGGAGCTGTTTTTT
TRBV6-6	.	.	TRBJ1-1	CASSYSEWAEAFF	TGTGCCAGCAGTTACTCGGAATGGGCTGAAGCTTTCTTT
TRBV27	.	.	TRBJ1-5	CASSLQLRQPQHF	TGTGCCAGCAGTTTGCAGCTAAGGCAGCCCCAGCATTTT
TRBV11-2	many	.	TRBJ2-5	CASSHAGSQETQYF	TGTGCCAGCAGTCACGCCGGGTCTCAAGAGACCCAGTACTTC
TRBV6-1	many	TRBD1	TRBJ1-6	CASTGQEDSPLHF	TGTGCCAGCACCGGACAGGAGGACTCACCCCTCCACTTT
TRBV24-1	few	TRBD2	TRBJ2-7	CATSDLRPGLAGVYEQYF	TGTGCCACCAGTGATTTGCGGCCGGGACTAGCGGGAGTCTACGAGCAGTACTTC
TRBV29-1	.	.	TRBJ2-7	CSVEHGGSYEQYF	TGCAGCGTTGAGCACGGGGGCTCGTACGAGCAGTACTTC